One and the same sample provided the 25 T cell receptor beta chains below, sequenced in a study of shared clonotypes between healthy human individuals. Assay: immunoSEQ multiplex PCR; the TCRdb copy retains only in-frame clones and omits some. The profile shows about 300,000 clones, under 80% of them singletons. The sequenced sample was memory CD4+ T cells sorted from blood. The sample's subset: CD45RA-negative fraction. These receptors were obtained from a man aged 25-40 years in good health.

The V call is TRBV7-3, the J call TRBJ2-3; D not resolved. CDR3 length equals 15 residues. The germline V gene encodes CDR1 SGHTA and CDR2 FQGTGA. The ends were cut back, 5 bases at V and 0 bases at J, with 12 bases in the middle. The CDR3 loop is CASSPDPSSTDTQYF. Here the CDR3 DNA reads TGTGCCAGCAGCCCAGACCCATCTAGCACAGATACGCAGTATTTT.

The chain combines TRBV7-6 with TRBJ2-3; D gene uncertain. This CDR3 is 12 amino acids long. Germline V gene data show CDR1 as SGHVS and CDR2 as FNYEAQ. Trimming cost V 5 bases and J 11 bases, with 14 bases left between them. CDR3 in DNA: TGTGCCAGCAGCACCCCTCTGTCCGAGCAGTATTTT. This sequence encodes CASSTPLSEQYF.

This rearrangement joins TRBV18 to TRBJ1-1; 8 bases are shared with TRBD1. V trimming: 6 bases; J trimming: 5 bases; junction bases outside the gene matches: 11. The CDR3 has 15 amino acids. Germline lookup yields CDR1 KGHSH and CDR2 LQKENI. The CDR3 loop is CASSTTGQGETEAFF. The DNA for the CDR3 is TGTGCCAGCTCGACTACAGGACAGGGCGAGACTGAAGCTTTCTTT.

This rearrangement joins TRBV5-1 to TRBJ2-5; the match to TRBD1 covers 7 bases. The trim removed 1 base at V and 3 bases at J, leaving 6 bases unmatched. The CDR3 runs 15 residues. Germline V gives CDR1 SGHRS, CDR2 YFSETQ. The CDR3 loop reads CASSLQADREETQYF. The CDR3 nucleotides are TGCGCCAGCAGCTTGCAAGCCGACAGGGAAGAGACCCAGTACTTC.

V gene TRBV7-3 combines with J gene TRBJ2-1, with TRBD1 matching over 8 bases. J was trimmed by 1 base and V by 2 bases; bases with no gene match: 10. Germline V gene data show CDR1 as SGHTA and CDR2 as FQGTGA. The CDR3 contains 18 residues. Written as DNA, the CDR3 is TGTGCCAGCAGCTTACCCGTAGGACAGGGAGGATCCTACAATGAGCAGTTCTTC. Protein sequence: CASSLPVGQGGSYNEQFF.

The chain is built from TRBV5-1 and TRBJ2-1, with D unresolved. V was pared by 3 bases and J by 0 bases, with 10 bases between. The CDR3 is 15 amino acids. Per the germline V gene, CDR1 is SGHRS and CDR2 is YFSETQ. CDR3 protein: CASSSQSSSYNEQFF. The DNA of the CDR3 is TGCGCCAGCAGCTCCCAATCCAGCTCCTACAATGAGCAGTTCTTC.

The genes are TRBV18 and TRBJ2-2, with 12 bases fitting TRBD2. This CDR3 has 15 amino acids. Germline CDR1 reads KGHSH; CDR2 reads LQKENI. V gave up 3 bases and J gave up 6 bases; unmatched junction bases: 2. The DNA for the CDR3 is TGTGCCAGCTCACCGACTAGCGGGAGTTCCGGGGAGCTGTTTTTT. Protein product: CASSPTSGSSGELFF.

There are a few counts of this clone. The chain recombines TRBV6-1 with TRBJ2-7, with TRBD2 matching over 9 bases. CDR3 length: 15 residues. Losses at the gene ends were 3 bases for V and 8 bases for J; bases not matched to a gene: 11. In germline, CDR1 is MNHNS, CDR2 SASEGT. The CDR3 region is CASSDVGLAGWQQYF. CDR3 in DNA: TGTGCCAGCAGTGATGTGGGCCTAGCGGGATGGCAGCAGTACTTC.

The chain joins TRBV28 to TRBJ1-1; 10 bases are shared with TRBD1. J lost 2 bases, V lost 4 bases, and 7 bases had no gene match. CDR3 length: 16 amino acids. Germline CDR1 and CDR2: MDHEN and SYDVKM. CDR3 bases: TGTGCCAGCAGTTCATCGGGACAGGGGCCAAACACTGAAGCTTTCTTT. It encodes CASSSSGQGPNTEAFF. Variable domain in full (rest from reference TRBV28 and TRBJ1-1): DVKVTQSSRYLVKRTGEKVFLECVQDMDHENMFWYRQDPGLGLRLIYFSYDVKMKEKGDIPEGYSVSREKKERFSLILESASTNQTSMYLCASSSSGQGPNTEAFFGQGTRLTVV.

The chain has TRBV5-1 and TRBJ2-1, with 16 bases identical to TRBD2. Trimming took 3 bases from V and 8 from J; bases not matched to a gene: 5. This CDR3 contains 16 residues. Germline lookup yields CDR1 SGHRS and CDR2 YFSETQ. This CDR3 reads CASSSGTSGRGDEQFF. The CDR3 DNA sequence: TGCGCCAGCAGCTCTGGGACTAGCGGGAGGGGCGATGAGCAGTTCTTC.

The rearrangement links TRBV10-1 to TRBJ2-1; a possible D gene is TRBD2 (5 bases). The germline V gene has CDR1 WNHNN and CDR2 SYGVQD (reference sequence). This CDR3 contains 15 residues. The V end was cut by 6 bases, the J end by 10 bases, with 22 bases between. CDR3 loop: CASSRTGQRWEEQFF. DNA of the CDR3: TGCGCCAGCAGCCGGACTGGCCAGCGGTGGGAAGAGCAGTTCTTC.

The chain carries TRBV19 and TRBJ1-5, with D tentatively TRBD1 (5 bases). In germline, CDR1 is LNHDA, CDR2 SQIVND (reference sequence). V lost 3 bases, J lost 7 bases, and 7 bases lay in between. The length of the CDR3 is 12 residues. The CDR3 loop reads CASSIRDQPQHF. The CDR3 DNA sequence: TGTGCCAGTAGTATCAGGGACCAGCCCCAGCATTTT. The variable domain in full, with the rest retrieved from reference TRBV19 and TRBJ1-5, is DGGITQSPKYLFRKEGQNVTLSCEQNLNHDAMYWYRQDPGQGLRLIYYSQIVNDFQKGDIAEGYSVSREKKESFPLTVTSAQKNPTAFYLCASSIRDQPQHFGDGTRLSIL.

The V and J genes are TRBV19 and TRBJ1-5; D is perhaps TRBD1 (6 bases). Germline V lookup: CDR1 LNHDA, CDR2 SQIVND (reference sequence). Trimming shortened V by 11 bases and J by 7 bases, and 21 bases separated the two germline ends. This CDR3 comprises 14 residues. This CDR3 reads CASKTQGPAQPQHF. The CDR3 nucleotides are TGTGCCTCGAAGACCCAGGGGCCAGCCCAGCCCCAGCATTTT.

The CDR3 protein is CASSADRGPYYEQYF. In DNA, the CDR3 is TGTGCCAGCAGCGCCGACAGGGGTCCTTACTACGAGCAGTACTTC. The chain carries TRBV11-2 and TRBJ2-7, with TRBD1 matching over 8 bases. CDR3 length: 15 residues. V lost 5 bases, J lost 3 bases, and 9 bases stayed unmatched. The V gene's germline CDR1 is SGHAT and CDR2 FQNNGV.

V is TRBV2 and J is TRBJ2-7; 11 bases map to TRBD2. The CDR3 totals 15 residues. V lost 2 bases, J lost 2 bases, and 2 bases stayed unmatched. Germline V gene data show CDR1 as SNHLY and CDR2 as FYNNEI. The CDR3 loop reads CASSETSGRTYEQYF. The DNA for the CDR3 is TGTGCCAGCAGTGAAACTAGCGGGAGAACCTACGAGCAGTACTTC. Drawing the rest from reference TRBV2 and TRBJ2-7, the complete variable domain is EPEVTQTPSHQVTQMGQEVILRCVPISNHLYFYWYRQILGQKVEFLVSFYNNEISEKSEIFDDQFSVERPDGSNFTLKIRSTKLEDSAMYFCASSETSGRTYEQYFGPGTRLTVT.

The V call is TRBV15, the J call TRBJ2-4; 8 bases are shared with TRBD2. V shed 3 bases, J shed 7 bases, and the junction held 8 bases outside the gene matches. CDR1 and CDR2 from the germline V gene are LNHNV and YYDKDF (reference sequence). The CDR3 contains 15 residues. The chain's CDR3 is CATSRPTGGGNIQYF. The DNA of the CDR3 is TGTGCCACCAGCAGGCCCACCGGGGGGGGCAACATTCAGTACTTC.

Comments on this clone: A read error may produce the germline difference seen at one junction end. The CDR3 loop is CASSVTRTTKSGQRPDF. DNA of the CDR3: TGCGCCAGCAGCGTTACCAGAACCACAAAGTCGGGCCAACGTCCTGACTTC. The chain is built from TRBV4-1 and TRBJ2-6, with unresolved D. The CDR3 spans 17 residues. In germline, CDR1 is MGHRA, CDR2 YSYEKL.

The CDR3 here is CASTAQEISGNTIYF. In nucleotides, the CDR3 is TGTGCCAGCACCGCACAGGAGATTTCTGGAAACACCATATATTTT. The rearrangement joins TRBV25-1 to TRBJ1-3; possible D gene TRBD1, 5 bases. The CDR3 extends over 15 amino acids. The V gene lost 7 bases and the J gene lost 1 base, with 14 bases spanning the gap. Germline-derived CDR1 and CDR2 are MGHDK and SYGVNS.

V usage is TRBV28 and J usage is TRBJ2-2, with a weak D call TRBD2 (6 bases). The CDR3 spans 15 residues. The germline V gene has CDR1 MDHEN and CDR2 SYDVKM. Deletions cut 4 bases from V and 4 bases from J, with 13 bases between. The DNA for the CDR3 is TGTGCCAGCAGTTGGGTGGGAGGTAGCACCGGGGAGCTGTTTTTT. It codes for CASSWVGGSTGELFF.

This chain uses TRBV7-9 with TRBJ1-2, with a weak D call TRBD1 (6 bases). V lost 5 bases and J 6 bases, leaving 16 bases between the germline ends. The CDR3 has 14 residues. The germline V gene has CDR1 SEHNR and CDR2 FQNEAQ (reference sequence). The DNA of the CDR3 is TGTGCCAGCAGCGCCTATACAGGGTTGGATGGCTACACCTTC. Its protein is CASSAYTGLDGYTF.

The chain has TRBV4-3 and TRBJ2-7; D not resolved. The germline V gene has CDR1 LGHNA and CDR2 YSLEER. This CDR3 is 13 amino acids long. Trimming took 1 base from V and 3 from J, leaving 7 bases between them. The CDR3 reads CASSQGLIYEQYF. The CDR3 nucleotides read TGCGCCAGCAGCCAAGGACTGATCTACGAGCAGTACTTC.

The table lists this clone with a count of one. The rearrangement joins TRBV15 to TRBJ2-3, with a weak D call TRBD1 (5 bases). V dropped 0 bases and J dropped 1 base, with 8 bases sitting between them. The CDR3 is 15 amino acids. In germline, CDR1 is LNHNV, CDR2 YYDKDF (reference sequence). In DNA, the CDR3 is TGTGCCACCAGCAGAGAAGGGGCTGGCACAGATACGCAGTATTTT. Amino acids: CATSREGAGTDTQYF.

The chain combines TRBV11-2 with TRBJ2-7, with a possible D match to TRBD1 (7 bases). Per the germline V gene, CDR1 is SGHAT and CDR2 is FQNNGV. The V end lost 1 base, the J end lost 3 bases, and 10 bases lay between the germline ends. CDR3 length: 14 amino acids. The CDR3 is CASSLGQGGYEQYF. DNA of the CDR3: TGTGCCAGCAGCTTAGGACAGGGAGGCTACGAGCAGTACTTC.

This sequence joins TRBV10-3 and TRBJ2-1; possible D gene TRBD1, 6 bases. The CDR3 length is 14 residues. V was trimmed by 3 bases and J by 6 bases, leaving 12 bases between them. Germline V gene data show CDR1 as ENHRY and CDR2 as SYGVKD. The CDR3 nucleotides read TGTGCCATCAGTGATTCCGGGACACCCAATGAGCAGTTCTTC. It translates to CAISDSGTPNEQFF.

The CDR3 sequence: CASSSKFRLAVYNEQFF. CDR3 DNA: TGTGCCAGCAGCTCGAAATTCCGACTAGCCGTATACAATGAGCAGTTCTTC. The genes are TRBV7-9 and TRBJ2-1, with 7 bases fitting TRBD2. This CDR3 is 17 amino acids long. Germline V lookup: CDR1 SEHNR, CDR2 FQNEAQ (reference sequence). V shed 4 bases and J 4 bases; nucleotides not matched to a gene: 13.